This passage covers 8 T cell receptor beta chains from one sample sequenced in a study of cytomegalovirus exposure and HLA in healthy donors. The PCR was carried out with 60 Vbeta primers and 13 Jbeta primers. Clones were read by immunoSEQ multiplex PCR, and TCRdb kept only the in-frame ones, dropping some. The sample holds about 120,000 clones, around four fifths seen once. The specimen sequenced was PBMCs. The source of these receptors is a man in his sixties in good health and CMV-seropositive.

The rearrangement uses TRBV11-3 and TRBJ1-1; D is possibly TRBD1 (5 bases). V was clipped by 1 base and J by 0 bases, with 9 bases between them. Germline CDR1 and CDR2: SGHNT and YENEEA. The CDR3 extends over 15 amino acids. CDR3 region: CASSLGAGLNTEAFF. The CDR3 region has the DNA TGTGCCAGCAGCTTAGGGGCAGGGTTGAACACTGAAGCTTTCTTT.

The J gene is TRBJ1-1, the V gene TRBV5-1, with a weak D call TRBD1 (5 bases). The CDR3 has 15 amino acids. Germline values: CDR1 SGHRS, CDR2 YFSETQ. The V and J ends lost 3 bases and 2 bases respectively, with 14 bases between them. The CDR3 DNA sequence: TGCGCCAGCAGCTGGGCCGACAGAGCCAACACTGAAGCTTTCTTT. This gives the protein CASSWADRANTEAFF.

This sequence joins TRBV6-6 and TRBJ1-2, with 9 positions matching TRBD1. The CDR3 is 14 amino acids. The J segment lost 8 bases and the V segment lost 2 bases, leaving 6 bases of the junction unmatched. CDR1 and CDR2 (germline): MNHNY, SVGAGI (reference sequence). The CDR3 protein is CASSYVQGARGYTF. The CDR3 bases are TGTGCCAGCAGTTACGTACAGGGGGCGCGGGGCTACACCTTC.

The CDR3: CASSGRRDTEAFF. In DNA, the CDR3 is TGTGCCAGCAGTGGACGCAGGGACACTGAAGCTTTCTTT. The rearrangement uses TRBV6-1 and TRBJ1-1; weak D call: TRBD1 (5 bases). This CDR3 is 13 amino acids long. Looked up from germline, CDR1 is MNHNS and CDR2 is SASEGT. Trimming stripped 4 bases from V and 3 bases from J, with 9 bases between.

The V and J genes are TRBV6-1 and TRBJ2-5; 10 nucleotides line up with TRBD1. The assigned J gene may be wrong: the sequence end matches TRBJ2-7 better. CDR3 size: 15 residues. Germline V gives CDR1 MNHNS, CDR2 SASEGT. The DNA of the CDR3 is TGTGCCAGCAGTGCCCGGACAGGGGGAGGATACGAGCAGTACTTC. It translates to CASSARTGGGYEQYF.

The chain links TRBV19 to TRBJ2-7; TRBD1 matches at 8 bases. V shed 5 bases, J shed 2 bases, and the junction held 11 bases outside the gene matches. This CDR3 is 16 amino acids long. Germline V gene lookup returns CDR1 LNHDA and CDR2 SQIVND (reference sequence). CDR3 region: CASSGIQGAGAYEQYF. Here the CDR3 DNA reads TGTGCCAGTAGTGGGATCCAGGGGGCAGGGGCCTACGAGCAGTACTTC.

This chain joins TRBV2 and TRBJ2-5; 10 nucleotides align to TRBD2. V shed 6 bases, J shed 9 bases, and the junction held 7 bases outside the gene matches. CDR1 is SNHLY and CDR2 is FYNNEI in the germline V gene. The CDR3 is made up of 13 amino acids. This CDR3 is CASSDTSGKAQYF. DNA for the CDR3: TGTGCCAGCAGCGATACTAGCGGGAAGGCCCAGTACTTC.

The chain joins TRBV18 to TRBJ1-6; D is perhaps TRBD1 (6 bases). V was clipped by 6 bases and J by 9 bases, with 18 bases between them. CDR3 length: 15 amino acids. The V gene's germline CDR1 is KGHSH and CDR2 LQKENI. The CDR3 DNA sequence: TGTGCCAGCTCCATAGTAGGACAGTGGGGTTCACCCCTCCACTTT. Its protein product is CASSIVGQWGSPLHF.